This paragraph covers one T cell receptor (beta chain) sequence. V lost 2 bases and J lost 10; bases outside the gene matches: 8. The CDR3 totals 14 residues. Germline V lookup: CDR1 MNHEY, CDR2 SMNVEV (reference sequence). The sample belongs to a study of blood T cell repertoires in COVID-19. Across the whole study: T cells, B-cell-depleted T cells, or PBMCs supplied cDNA or gDNA.

Original handling: It was from reference gene primer amplification that nucleated cell counts were estimated. Profiled with immunoSEQ multiplex PCR; TCRdb holds only in-frame clones, not every one. The D gene and trimming were derived from the DNA, and the V and J assignments and clone size from that table. The table shows 190,000 or so clones, with about 83% occurring only once. This TCR was sampled from a young woman who had recovered from COVID-19. Sequencing was carried out using peripheral blood. The gene calls are TRBV27 and TRBJ1-1, with TRBD1 identical over 9 bases. CDR3 loop: CASSLGTGMRRAFF. The CDR3 DNA sequence: TGTGCCAGCAGTTTAGGGACAGGGATGCGGCGAGCTTTCTTT.